A single sample gave rise to the 20 T cell receptor beta chains below, sequenced in a study of blood T cell repertoires in COVID-19. Assay: immunoSEQ multiplex PCR; the TCRdb copy retains only in-frame clones and omits some. The data hold about 320,000 clones, with under 90% observed a single time. The specimen sequenced was PBMCs or T cells enriched from blood (not recorded which). These receptors were obtained from a man aged 55 to 69 who had recovered from COVID-19.

The sample holds a few counts of this clone. The chain combines TRBV12-3 or TRBV12-4 with TRBJ1-2; D might be TRBD1 (6 bases). This CDR3 spans 11 amino acids. Trimming left V 4 bases short and J 9 bases short, with 9 bases between. The CDR3 is CASSYRVSYTF. For the CDR3, the DNA is TGTGCCAGCAGTTACAGGGTTAGCTACACCTTC.

The rearrangement links TRBV5-8 to TRBJ1-2, with TRBD1 matching over 7 bases. V trimming: 1 base; J trimming: 2 bases; junction bases outside the gene matches: 5. Germline loops: CDR1 SGHTS, CDR2 YDEGEE. The CDR3 is 15 amino acids. The CDR3, as DNA: TGTGCCAGCAGCTTGTTCAGGGGGTCAAACTATGGCTACACCTTC. This codes for CASSLFRGSNYGYTF.

For this clone: The junction differs from germline at one of its ends, possibly a read error. The rearrangement joins TRBV10-3 to TRBJ2-7; 9 nucleotides line up with TRBD2. Germline values: CDR1 ENHRY, CDR2 SYGVKD. The CDR3 covers 12 residues. CDR3 loop: CAISYELAGVRF. The DNA for the CDR3 is TGTGCCATCAGTTACGAATTAGCGGGGGTTCGATTC.

This clone was seen a single time. The chain is built from TRBV27 and TRBJ2-3, with D perhaps matching TRBD2 (5 bases). CDR1 is MNHEY and CDR2 is SMNVEV in the germline V gene (reference sequence). The CDR3 has 16 residues. Trimming removed 1 base from V and 0 bases from J, with 11 bases in between. For the CDR3, the DNA is TGTGCCAGCAGTTTATGGGGAGTTACCAGCACAGATACGCAGTATTTT. Protein product: CASSLWGVTSTDTQYF.

This sequence joins TRBV11-3 and TRBJ2-1; a weak D match, TRBD2 (5 bases). Trimming took off 2 bases at V and 2 bases at J, with 13 bases between the two ends. Germline CDR1 SGHNT, CDR2 YENEEA. The CDR3 extends over 16 amino acids. The CDR3 protein is CASSLIGSSAYNEQFF. The CDR3 bases are TGTGCCAGCAGCTTAATAGGGAGTAGCGCCTACAATGAGCAGTTCTTC. The full variable domain, completed using reference TRBV11-3 and TRBJ2-1, is EAGVVQSPRYKIIEKKQPVAFWCNPISGHNTLYWYLQNLGQGPELLIRYENEEAVDDSQLPKDRFSAERLKGVDSTLKIQPAELGDSAVYLCASSLIGSSAYNEQFFGPGTRLTVL.

The gene calls are TRBV9 and TRBJ2-1, with D perhaps TRBD1 (5 bases). V was clipped by 0 bases and J by 0 bases, with 13 bases between them. Germline CDR1 reads SGDLS; CDR2 reads YYNGEE. The CDR3 is made up of 17 amino acids. CDR3 protein: CASSVAPRQSSYNEQFF. CDR3 coding DNA: TGTGCCAGCAGCGTAGCCCCCAGACAGAGCTCCTACAATGAGCAGTTCTTC.

The chain has TRBV7-3 and TRBJ2-7, with a tentative D call TRBD2 (5 bases). CDR3 length: 15 residues. Germline values: CDR1 SGHTA, CDR2 FQGTGA. The V gene lost 4 bases and the J gene lost 0 bases, with 13 bases spanning the gap. CDR3: CASSSGLGISYEQYF. For the CDR3, the DNA is TGTGCCAGCAGCTCTGGACTGGGGATCTCCTACGAGCAGTACTTC.

In its sample, this clone was seen a few times. The chain couples TRBV2 to TRBJ1-6; TRBD1 is a possible D gene (6 bases). The V and J ends lost 5 bases and 10 bases respectively, with 15 bases between them. This CDR3 spans 14 amino acids. CDR1 and CDR2 (germline): SNHLY, FYNNEI. As DNA, the CDR3 is TGTGCCAGCAGTAGGGGGAACAATAGGTCACCCCTCCACTTT. Translating it yields CASSRGNNRSPLHF.

This chain joins TRBV24-1 and TRBJ2-3; no clear D. The V gene's germline CDR1 is KGHDR and CDR2 SFDVKD. The CDR3 has 14 amino acids. The V end lost 4 bases, the J end lost 3 bases, and 10 bases lay between the germline ends. The CDR3 bases are TGTGCCACCAGTGAGGCACCCGGGACAGATACGCAGTATTTT. Amino acid sequence: CATSEAPGTDTQYF.

CDR3 sequence: CASSMTGTTGELFF. The CDR3 DNA reads TGTGCCAGCAGTATGACAGGGACCACCGGGGAGCTGTTTTTT. The chain employs TRBV6-4 and TRBJ2-2; the match to TRBD1 covers 7 bases. V was clipped by 5 bases and J by 4 bases; unmatched bases: 4. The CDR3 sequence is 14 residues long. Per germline, CDR1 MRHNA and CDR2 SNTAGT.

This clone has more than one count but fewer than ten. The rearrangement joins TRBV7-2 to TRBJ1-5; possible D gene TRBD1, 6 bases. Between the trimmed V and J ends, which lost 1 base and 5 bases, there was a span of 18 bases. The CDR3 totals 17 residues. In germline, CDR1 is SGHTA, CDR2 FQGNSA. As DNA, the CDR3 is TGTGCCAGCAGCTTAGTTATGGGAACAGGGACCTATCAGCCCCAGCATTTT. It is translated as CASSLVMGTGTYQPQHF.

J is TRBJ2-7 and V is TRBV6-5, with 8 nucleotides matching TRBD2. The length of the CDR3 is 15 residues. CDR1 and CDR2 (germline): MNHEY, SVGAGI. V was clipped by 2 bases and J by 3 bases; unmatched bases: 6. Here the CDR3 DNA reads TGTGCCAGCAGTTACGCCCGGGAGGGGGACTACGAGCAGTACTTC. As protein: CASSYAREGDYEQYF.

This chain links TRBV28 with TRBJ1-4, with a weak D call TRBD1 (5 bases). V was trimmed by 6 bases and J by 0 bases, leaving 11 bases between them. The CDR3 has 15 residues. Germline-derived CDR1 and CDR2 are MDHEN and SYDVKM. CDR3 in DNA: TGTGCCAGCAGCATAGGAGGGGCAACTAATGAAAAACTGTTTTTT. This codes for CASSIGGATNEKLFF. Full variable domain (rest looked up from reference TRBV28 and TRBJ1-4): DVKVTQSSRYLVKRTGEKVFLECVQDMDHENMFWYRQDPGLGLRLIYFSYDVKMKEKGDIPEGYSVSREKKERFSLILESASTNQTSMYLCASSIGGATNEKLFFGSGTQLSVL.

This rearrangement joins TRBV5-6 to TRBJ2-6, with 7 bases that match TRBD1. Germline-derived CDR1 and CDR2 are SGHDT and YYEEEE. The J segment lost 1 base and the V segment lost 5 bases, leaving 0 bases of the junction unmatched. CDR3 length: 14 residues. CDR3 nucleotides: TGTGCCAGCAGGGGACAGTCTGGGGCCAACGTCCTGACTTTC. It yields the protein CASRGQSGANVLTF.

V gene TRBV11-1 combines with J gene TRBJ2-7; 12 bases align to TRBD2. CDR1 SGHAT and CDR2 FQDESV come from the germline V gene (reference sequence). V lost 5 bases to trimming and J lost 5 bases; unmatched junction nucleotides: 7. There are 15 residues in the CDR3. CDR3 nucleotides: TGTGCCAGCAGCACCCTAGGACTAGCGGGAAACGAGCAGTACTTC. It yields the protein CASSTLGLAGNEQYF.

This chain joins TRBV20-1 and TRBJ1-6; possibly TRBD1 for D (5 bases). This CDR3 has 13 amino acids. V lost 3 bases and J 7 bases, leaving 10 bases between the germline ends. Germline CDR1 reads DFQATT; CDR2 reads SNEGSKA (reference sequence). The CDR3 here is CSASPGMNSPLHF. DNA for the CDR3: TGCAGTGCTAGTCCAGGGATGAATTCACCCCTCCACTTT.

The V and J genes are TRBV28 and TRBJ1-5; D is unclear. The CDR3 is 11 residues long. Germline loops: CDR1 MDHEN, CDR2 SYDVKM. Between the trimmed V and J ends, which lost 2 bases and 6 bases, there was a span of 2 bases. The CDR3 region is CASSLRQPQHF. The DNA of the CDR3 is TGTGCCAGCAGTTTACGTCAGCCCCAGCATTTT.

The chain has TRBV7-8 and TRBJ1-3; TRBD1 might be the D (5 bases). The ends were cut back, 2 bases at V and 2 bases at J, with 16 bases in the middle. The CDR3 runs 17 residues. Per germline, CDR1 SGHVS and CDR2 FQNEAQ. CDR3 nucleotide sequence: TGTGCCAGCAGCTTATTCGGGGGAGGGTTTACTGGAAACACCATATATTTT. It encodes CASSLFGGGFTGNTIYF.

The CDR3, as DNA: TGTGCCAGTAGACCGAATACAGGGAGCTCCTACAATGAGCAGTTCTTC. Translation: CASRPNTGSSYNEQFF. The chain combines TRBV5-4 with TRBJ2-1; weak D call: TRBD1 (6 bases). Germline V CDR1 and CDR2: SGHNT, YYREEE (reference sequence). Trimming stripped 8 bases from V and 0 bases from J, with 18 bases between. This CDR3 spans 16 amino acids.

This chain links TRBV3-1 (or the pseudogene TRBV3-2) with TRBJ2-1; 10 bases are a match to TRBD2. Germline loops: CDR1 LGHDT, CDR2 YNNKEL (reference sequence). V shed 0 bases, J shed 1 base, and the junction held 6 bases outside the gene matches. The CDR3 has 18 amino acids. CDR3 nucleotides: TGTGCCAGCAGCCAAGAGTCTCTAGCGGGAGTGTCCTACAATGAGCAGTTCTTC. Translated, it gives CASSQESLAGVSYNEQFF.